This TCR beta chain was retrieved from a study of cytomegalovirus exposure and HLA in healthy donors. Note on this clone: Its antigen remains unidentified.

60 Vbeta and 13 Jbeta primers were used in PCR. Repertoires were generated with immunoSEQ multiplex PCR, while TCRdb's copy carries only in-frame clones and drops some. The repertoire table contains fewer than 75,000 clones. Germline V gene data show CDR1 as PRHDT and CDR2 as FYEKMQ (reference sequence). Trimming removed 5 bases from V and 4 bases from J; junction bases left unmatched: 8. This CDR3 comprises 14 residues. Findings and caveats of the study: Cytomegalovirus association was assigned to about 150 TCR beta chains. Within a later analysis, the majority of CMV-associated TCR beta chains appeared HLA-restricted. TCR beta sequences reportedly predicted the HLA-A and HLA-B alleles of most subjects accurately.

The source of this sequence is a boy under 18 in good health and CMV-seronegative. The specimen was PBMCs. This chain links TRBV13 with TRBJ2-7, with 7 bases matching TRBD1. The CDR3 sequence is CASSPQGTPYEQYF. In DNA, the CDR3 is TGTGCCAGCAGCCCACAGGGGACCCCATACGAGCAGTACTTC.